The 15 T cell receptor beta chains presented below share a single source sample, sequenced in a study of T cells in Graves' hyperthyroidism and ophthalmopathy. TCR beta CDR3 region amplification was performed from RNA transcripts. The HTBI primer set was used in a first-round RT-PCR of the TCR CDR3. TCRdb re-called the multiplex PCR reads through MiXCR, storing one row per CDR3 protein. Of over 350,000 distinct CDR3 sequences in the sample, over 12% were seen once. Input material: blood. These receptors were obtained from a man in his fifties with Graves' ophthalmopathy.

V is TRBV5-1 and J is TRBJ2-3; 10 positions match TRBD1. Trimming removed 3 bases from V and 4 bases from J; junction bases left unmatched: 2. The CDR3 spans 14 residues. CDR1 and CDR2 from the germline V gene are SGHRS and YFSETQ. Here the CDR3 reads CASSWDRGPDTQYF. In DNA, the CDR3 is TGCGCCAGCAGCTGGGACAGGGGCCCAGATACGCAGTATTTT. The whole variable domain, remainder taken from reference TRBV5-1 and TRBJ2-3, is KAGVTQTPRYLIKTRGQQVTLSCSPISGHRSVSWYQQTPGQGLQFLFEYFSETQRNKGNFPGRFSGRQFSNSRSEMNVSTLELGDSALYLCASSWDRGPDTQYFGPGTRLTVL.

In its sample, this clonotype was seen many times. The chain uses TRBV3-1 and TRBJ2-1; D not certain. V lost 1 base and J lost 5, with 6 bases in between. Germline lookup yields CDR1 LGHDT and CDR2 YNNKEL (reference sequence). The CDR3 consists of 13 residues. The CDR3 loop is CASSQVYNNEQFF. The CDR3 region has the DNA TGTGCCAGCAGCCAAGTCTACAACAATGAGCAGTTCTTC.

This clonotype was recorded many times. The genes are TRBV7-9 and TRBJ1-1, with D unclear. Trimming removed 5 bases from V and 4 bases from J, with 11 bases in between. The CDR3 runs to 13 residues. Germline V gene lookup returns CDR1 SEHNR and CDR2 FQNEAQ (reference sequence). The DNA of the CDR3 is TGTGCCAGCAGCCCGGGTGGAGGCACTGAAGCTTTCTTT. Translation: CASSPGGGTEAFF.

This clonotype was seen more than once but under ten times. The chain is built from TRBV7-3 and TRBJ2-1, with D uncertain. Germline V gene data show CDR1 as SGHTA and CDR2 as FQGTGA. With 0 bases removed from V and 5 bases from J, the gap between germline ends came to 14 bases. This CDR3 spans 16 amino acids. CDR3 DNA: TGTGCCAGCAGCTTAACGTACCAGGCTAGTAACAATGAGCAGTTCTTC. It encodes CASSLTYQASNNEQFF.

The V and J genes are TRBV5-6 and TRBJ2-2; D unclear. This CDR3 spans 13 amino acids. Trimming pared 6 bases from V and 1 base from J, leaving 7 bases between. The germline CDR1 and CDR2 sequences are SGHDT and YYEEEE. The CDR3 reads CASNLQNTGELFF. The CDR3 nucleotides are TGTGCCAGCAATTTACAGAACACCGGGGAGCTGTTTTTT.

This clonotype was counted many times. The chain carries TRBV9 and TRBJ2-1; D may be TRBD2 (5 bases). The V gene's germline CDR1 is SGDLS and CDR2 YYNGEE. V lost 0 bases, J lost 7 bases, and 11 bases lay in between. The CDR3 spans 14 residues. This chain's CDR3 is CASSVATSGNEQFF. DNA for the CDR3: TGTGCCAGCAGCGTAGCAACGTCGGGGAATGAGCAGTTCTTC.

This clonotype occurred many times. Sequence at one end of the junction differs from germline and may be a read error. The chain carries TRBV7-7 and TRBJ2-1; TRBD2 agrees at 10 bases. CDR1 is SSHAT and CDR2 is FNYEAQ in the germline V gene (reference sequence). The CDR3 is 15 amino acids. DNA for the CDR3: TGTGCTAGCAGAGAACTAGCGGGGAGGGAGGGTGAGCAGTTCTTC. Residues: CASRELAGREGEQFF.

The gene calls are TRBV29-1 and TRBJ1-2; unclear D gene. The CDR3 contains 15 residues. CDR1 SQVTM and CDR2 ANQGSEA come from the germline V gene. V lost 4 bases and J 7 bases, leaving 22 bases between the germline ends. The CDR3 sequence is CSVAATSGGLSGYTF. The CDR3 DNA sequence: TGCAGCGTTGCCGCCACCTCTGGAGGGCTTTCTGGCTACACCTTC.

In the case of this clonotype: This may be a read error, as it is one base from a much larger clone. V gene TRBV29-1 combines with J gene TRBJ2-7; perhaps D is TRBD1 or TRBD2 (5 bases each). The CDR3 contains 14 residues. Germline CDR1 and CDR2: SQVTM and ANQGSEA. V gave up 6 bases and J gave up 4 bases, with 19 bases separating them. The CDR3 coding sequence is TGCAGCGTGGTCGTTATGGGGGATTTATACGAGCAGTACTTC. Its protein is CSVVVMGDLYEQYF.

This clonotype showed up many times. This chain joins TRBV3-1 and TRBJ2-2; 7 nucleotides line up with TRBD1. This CDR3 region has 16 residues. Germline values: CDR1 LGHDT, CDR2 YNNKEL (reference sequence). With V trimmed by 5 bases and J by 4 bases, 10 bases remained unmatched. CDR3 amino acids: CASSATQTGTTGELFF. In DNA form, the CDR3 reads TGTGCCAGCAGCGCTACTCAGACAGGGACCACCGGGGAGCTGTTTTTT.

This clonotype was counted many times. This rearrangement joins TRBV24-1 to TRBJ2-2; no definite D call. V lost 4 bases, J lost 6 bases, and 20 bases lay in between. The germline gives CDR1 KGHDR, CDR2 SFDVKD. The CDR3 runs 17 residues. CDR3 protein: CATSDPKIVSNAGELFF. CDR3 sequence (DNA): TGTGCCACCAGTGACCCAAAGATAGTCAGTAATGCCGGGGAGCTGTTTTTT.

V usage is TRBV19 and J usage is TRBJ2-7, with 13 bases aligning to TRBD2. Germline V CDR1 and CDR2: LNHDA, SQIVND (reference sequence). The CDR3 length is 18 residues. V was clipped by 3 bases and J by 3 bases; unmatched bases: 11. CDR3 bases: TGTGCCAGTAGTATCTATCGGACTAGCGGGGGAGGCCACTACGAGCAGTACTTC. Amino acids: CASSIYRTSGGGHYEQYF.

This clonotype was seen a handful of times. J is TRBJ2-1 and V is TRBV4-1; TRBD2 matches at 14 bases. This CDR3 contains 21 residues. The V segment lost 0 bases and the J segment 2 bases; nucleotides outside the gene matches: 12. Germline V lookup: CDR1 MGHRA, CDR2 YSYEKL. The CDR3 is CASSQEAGIPGLAGAYNEQFF. Here the CDR3 DNA reads TGCGCCAGCAGCCAAGAGGCGGGTATTCCGGGACTAGCGGGAGCCTACAATGAGCAGTTCTTC.

This clonotype was observed a handful of times. Being one base from a much bigger clone, this may be a read error. This chain uses TRBV10-3 with TRBJ1-5, with 8 bases fitting TRBD1. The V gene's germline CDR1 is ENHRY and CDR2 SYGVKD. The CDR3 sequence is 17 residues long. The CDR3 nucleotides read TGTACCATCAGTGAGTCATCAGGGGGCAATGGCAATCAGCCCCAGCATTTT. Protein product: CTISESSGGNGNQPQHF.

This clonotype was seen a few times. V is TRBV6-2 or TRBV6-3 and J is TRBJ2-2; 11 bases map to TRBD2. Germline V gives CDR1 MNHEY, CDR2 SVGEGT. The CDR3 contains 19 residues. Trimming at V came to 2 bases and at J to 5 bases, leaving 13 bases not matched to a gene. The CDR3 is CASSYGASGRHSTTGELFF. The CDR3 DNA sequence: TGTGCCAGCAGTTACGGGGCTAGCGGGAGGCACTCTACTACCGGGGAGCTGTTTTTT.